Each of the 19 T cell receptor beta chains below was sequenced from the same sample in a study of blood T cell repertoires in COVID-19. Data came from immunoSEQ multiplex PCR; TCRdb stores just in-frame clones and leaves some out. The table has 210,000 or so clones, roughly four fifths seen once; the top ten hold 4.5% to 6%. What was sequenced was peripheral blood. These TCRs come from a woman in her 70s with active or convalescent COVID-19.

This chain uses TRBV7-9 with TRBJ1-2; 7 bases agree with TRBD1. The CDR3 totals 15 residues. Looked up from germline, CDR1 is SEHNR and CDR2 is FQNEAQ (reference sequence). J was trimmed by 4 bases and V by 4 bases; bases with no gene match: 9. The CDR3 loop reads CASSSDRGQSYGYTF. The CDR3 coding sequence is TGTGCCAGCAGCTCCGATAGGGGACAGTCCTATGGCTACACCTTC.

J is TRBJ2-2 and V is TRBV27, with 8 bases matching TRBD1. V lost 4 bases, J lost 4 bases, and 14 bases stayed unmatched. This CDR3 is 18 amino acids long. The germline V gene has CDR1 MNHEY and CDR2 SMNVEV (reference sequence). CDR3 DNA: TGTGCCAGCAGTTCGGCTCAGGGGGCGGTTGGCTTCACCGGGGAGCTGTTTTTT. Its protein product is CASSSAQGAVGFTGELFF.

This chain joins TRBV7-9 and TRBJ2-2; 9 nucleotides align to TRBD2. From germline, CDR1 is SEHNR and CDR2 FQNEAQ (reference sequence). This CDR3 comprises 17 residues. V lost 0 bases and J lost 6; bases outside the gene matches: 8. Here the CDR3 DNA reads TGTGCCAGCAGCTTAGCTAGCGGGAGACCTTATTCCGGGGAGCTGTTTTTT. It encodes CASSLASGRPYSGELFF.

In its sample, this clone was seen a few times. V usage is TRBV2 and J usage is TRBJ1-1; 9 nucleotides match TRBD1. Germline trimming cut 8 bases from V and 1 base from J; bases unmatched to any gene: 8. The length of the CDR3 is 15 residues. Germline V gene data show CDR1 as SNHLY and CDR2 as FYNNEI. The DNA of the CDR3 is TGTGCCAGCGACAGGGGGTCTTCTACGAACACTGAAGCTTTCTTT. It encodes CASDRGSSTNTEAFF.

This rearrangement joins TRBV20-1 to TRBJ2-7; 8 positions match TRBD2. The germline gives CDR1 DFQATT, CDR2 SNEGSKA (reference sequence). The J segment lost 6 bases and the V segment lost 6 bases, leaving 4 bases of the junction unmatched. The CDR3 totals 11 residues. The chain's CDR3 is CSASAGVEQYF. The CDR3 region has the DNA TGCAGTGCATCAGCGGGAGTCGAGCAGTACTTC.

This clone was observed once. V usage is TRBV6-5 and J usage is TRBJ2-3, with 9 bases fitting TRBD2. The germline gives CDR1 MNHEY, CDR2 SVGAGI. This CDR3 spans 16 amino acids. Trimming at V came to 2 bases and at J to 4 bases, leaving 7 bases not matched to a gene. The CDR3 here is CASSYARGGSADTQYF. In DNA, the CDR3 is TGTGCCAGCAGTTACGCGCGGGGGGGTAGCGCAGATACGCAGTATTTT.

The J gene is TRBJ2-1, the V gene TRBV27; 12 positions agree with TRBD2. Trimming at V came to 2 bases and at J to 9 bases, leaving 8 bases not matched to a gene. From germline, CDR1 is MNHEY and CDR2 SMNVEV (reference sequence). CDR3 length: 16 amino acids. The CDR3 nucleotides are TGTGCCAGCAGTTTAAGTTCGTCTAGCGGGAGGGGTGAGCAGTTCTTC. Amino acids: CASSLSSSSGRGEQFF.

J is TRBJ2-1 and V is TRBV5-1; tentative D call: TRBD2 (6 bases). The CDR3 is 14 residues long. Germline lookup yields CDR1 SGHRS and CDR2 YFSETQ. V lost 7 bases, J lost 4 bases, and 15 bases lay in between. DNA for the CDR3: TGCGCCAGCGCCAGCGGAGGGGCTTACAATGAGCAGTTCTTC. Its translation: CASASGGAYNEQFF.

The chain couples TRBV29-1 to TRBJ2-5, with D hard to call. Germline V gene lookup returns CDR1 SQVTM and CDR2 ANQGSEA. CDR3 length equals 13 residues. Trimming cost V 5 bases and J 5 bases, with 15 bases left between them. CDR3 sequence: CSVKGGTGETQYF. CDR3 coding DNA: TGCAGCGTTAAAGGTGGAACCGGGGAGACCCAGTACTTC. Combining the CDR3 with reference TRBV29-1 and TRBJ2-5 gives the whole variable domain SAVISQKPSRDICQRGTSLTIQCQVDSQVTMMFWYRQQPGQSLTLIATANQGSEATYESGFVIDKFPISRPNLTFSTLTVSNMSPEDSSIYLCSVKGGTGETQYFGPGTRLLVL.

This clone turned up a few times. J is TRBJ2-2 and V is TRBV6-1; the D is unclear. The germline V and J ends were trimmed by 3 bases and 6 bases, with 14 bases remaining between them. Germline CDR1 is MNHNS and CDR2 is SASEGT. The CDR3 runs 15 residues. CDR3 loop: CASSDLDRVAGELFF. DNA for the CDR3: TGTGCCAGCAGTGACCTAGATCGTGTTGCCGGGGAGCTGTTTTTT.

Only one count was recorded for this clone. V gene TRBV29-1 combines with J gene TRBJ1-1; D perhaps matches TRBD1 (5 bases). Germline CDR1 and CDR2: SQVTM and ANQGSEA. V was clipped by 4 bases and J by 3 bases, with 12 bases between them. The CDR3 length is 13 residues. The CDR3 nucleotides are TGCAGCGTTGCGCGGGGGTTGGACACTGAAGCTTTCTTT. As protein: CSVARGLDTEAFF. Based on the CDR3 plus reference TRBV29-1 and TRBJ1-1, the full variable domain is SAVISQKPSRDICQRGTSLTIQCQVDSQVTMMFWYRQQPGQSLTLIATANQGSEATYESGFVIDKFPISRPNLTFSTLTVSNMSPEDSSIYLCSVARGLDTEAFFGQGTRLTVV.

This sequence joins TRBV2 and TRBJ2-7, with no clear D. Germline V lookup: CDR1 SNHLY, CDR2 FYNNEI. The ends were cut back, 6 bases at V and 3 bases at J, with 9 bases in the middle. This CDR3 spans 12 amino acids. In nucleotides, the CDR3 is TGTGCCAGCAGGGGCACCTACTACGAGCAGTACTTC. This gives the protein CASRGTYYEQYF.

The chain combines TRBV6-5 with TRBJ1-2; 10 bases align to TRBD1. The CDR3 spans 15 residues. Germline CDR1 is MNHEY and CDR2 is SVGAGI. J was trimmed by 5 bases and V by 8 bases; bases with no gene match: 11. CDR3 bases: TGTGCCAGCGAGGCCGGGACAGGGGTATCGTATGGCTACACCTTC. It is translated as CASEAGTGVSYGYTF.

The chain joins TRBV30 to TRBJ1-2; 9 nucleotides match TRBD1. The V gene's germline CDR1 is GTSNPN and CDR2 SVGIG (reference sequence). This CDR3 is built from 13 residues. The V and J ends lost 2 bases and 8 bases, in that order; junction bases with no gene match: 6. Here the CDR3 DNA reads TGTGCCTGGAGTATGGACAGGGGCGGGGGCTACACCTTC. Its protein is CAWSMDRGGGYTF.

In DNA form, the CDR3 reads TGTGCCAGCAGCTTAATGGCAACAGATACGCAGTATTTT. This encodes CASSLMATDTQYF. This chain connects TRBV7-9 to TRBJ2-3, with D unresolved. Germline loops: CDR1 SEHNR, CDR2 FQNEAQ (reference sequence). V was trimmed by 2 bases and J by 3 bases, leaving 6 bases between them. The CDR3 contains 13 residues.

The V call is TRBV28, the J call TRBJ2-7; D is perhaps TRBD1 (6 bases). The germline V gene has CDR1 MDHEN and CDR2 SYDVKM. V was trimmed by 3 bases and J by 4 bases, leaving 13 bases between them. The CDR3 sequence is 14 residues long. CDR3 loop: CASSLAARGYEQYF. The DNA of the CDR3 is TGTGCCAGCAGTTTGGCTGCCAGGGGATACGAGCAGTACTTC. The complete variable domain, with remaining parts taken from reference TRBV28 and TRBJ2-7, reads DVKVTQSSRYLVKRTGEKVFLECVQDMDHENMFWYRQDPGLGLRLIYFSYDVKMKEKGDIPEGYSVSREKKERFSLILESASTNQTSMYLCASSLAARGYEQYFGPGTRLTVT.

The genes are TRBV2 and TRBJ2-7; D unresolved. This CDR3 has 11 residues. Deletions cut 4 bases from V and 5 bases from J, with 6 bases between. From germline, CDR1 is SNHLY and CDR2 FYNNEI. DNA of the CDR3: TGTGCCAGCAGTGCGCGCCACGAGCAGTACTTC. Protein sequence: CASSARHEQYF.

This chain joins TRBV25-1 and TRBJ2-7; 8 bases align to TRBD2. CDR3 length: 13 amino acids. Looked up from germline, CDR1 is MGHDK and CDR2 is SYGVNS. V was clipped by 8 bases and J by 6 bases; unmatched bases: 9. The CDR3 sequence: CASRTSGWGEQYF. CDR3 in DNA: TGTGCCAGCCGAACTAGCGGCTGGGGCGAGCAGTACTTC.

The gene calls are TRBV11-2 and TRBJ1-2, with a tentative D call TRBD1 (5 bases). V was trimmed by 3 bases and J by 3 bases, leaving 8 bases between them. This CDR3 has 13 residues. Germline V gene data show CDR1 as SGHAT and CDR2 as FQNNGV. The CDR3 DNA is TGTGCCAGCAGCTTGGCCAGGGACTATGGCTACACCTTC. As protein: CASSLARDYGYTF.